This is a list of T cell receptor beta chains from one sample in a study of T cell repertoires in cytomegalovirus infection. One entry per CDR3 protein results from TCRdb running MiXCR on the reads. The sample carries 150,000 to 180,000 distinct CDR3 sequences, about a quarter recorded once. Material: PBMCs. The receptors stem from a human donor in good health (CMV status not recorded). Some clones in this sample may be carry-over from other donors' samples. Both conserved end residues are part of each CDR3. Fields, in order: J gene, V gene, clone size, D gene, CDR3 protein, CDR3 DNA. The D gene is left open where the match is weak. Clone size, where shown, is once, few, many, or a class for clones that have expanded.

TRBJ2-7,TRBV7-2,.,TRBD2,CDSSPSGGSVTYVQYF,TGTGACAGCAGCCCTAGCGGGGGGTCGGTTACCTACGTGCAGTACTTC
TRBJ1-4,TRBV5-6,.,TRBD1,CASRLTGEGEKLFF,TGTGCCAGCAGATTGACAGGGGAAGGAGAAAAACTGTTTTTT
TRBJ2-5,TRBV7-2,.,TRBD2,CASSPRTSGRIETQYF,TGTGCCAGCAGCCCAAGGACTAGCGGGAGAATCGAGACCCAGTACTTC
TRBJ2-6,TRBV20-1,few,TRBD2,CSADLSGSYGANVLTF,TGCAGTGCGGACTTGAGCGGGAGTTATGGGGCCAACGTCCTGACTTTC
TRBJ2-1,TRBV6-2/TRBV6-3,.,TRBD2,CASSPGLAGPPRPHKSYNEQFF,TGTGCCAGCAGCCCCGGTCTAGCGGGACCCCCAAGACCCCATAAATCCTACAATGAGCAGTTCTTC
TRBJ1-1,TRBV28,few,.,CASSYSSPPRQNTEAFF,TGTGCCAGCAGTTATAGCTCGCCACCCAGGCAGAACACTGAAGCTTTCTTT
TRBJ2-1,TRBV28,many,TRBD2,CASSLSGLAETYNEQFF,TGTGCCAGCAGTTTATCGGGACTAGCGGAGACCTACAATGAGCAGTTCTTC
TRBJ1-2,TRBV4-1,few,TRBD1,CASSQDPGTGLGGYTF,TGCGCCAGCAGCCAAGATCCCGGGACAGGGTTGGGCGGCTACACCTTC
TRBJ1-5,TRBV10-3,.,TRBD1,CAISSGTGNQPQHF,TGTGCCATCAGTTCCGGGACAGGGAATCAGCCCCAGCATTTT
TRBJ2-1,TRBV3-1,few,.,CASSHTPLGEQFF,TGTGCCAGCAGCCACACGCCGCTCGGTGAGCAGTTCTTC
TRBJ1-1,TRBV12-3/TRBV12-4,many,.,CASTWEMNTEAFF,TGTGCCAGCACCTGGGAGATGAACACTGAAGCTTTCTTT
TRBJ2-1,TRBV12-3/TRBV12-4,few,TRBD2,CASRVAGGLSNNEQFF,TGTGCCAGCCGTGTAGCGGGGGGGCTTTCAAACAATGAGCAGTTCTTC
TRBJ2-3,TRBV7-2,many,.,CASSLGSGGTATDTQYF,TGTGCCAGCAGCTTAGGATCCGGCGGGACAGCAACAGATACGCAGTATTTT
TRBJ1-5,TRBV7-8,.,TRBD1,CASSQGTGVFQPQHF,TGTGCCAGCAGCCAAGGGACAGGGGTTTTTCAGCCCCAGCATTTT
TRBJ2-1,TRBV6-2/TRBV6-3,.,TRBD2,CASRLAARNEQFF,TGTGCCAGCCGCCTAGCGGCCCGCAATGAGCAGTTCTTC
TRBJ2-5,TRBV7-2,many,.,CASSLGDRMQETQYF,TGTGCCAGCAGCTTAGGAGACAGAATGCAAGAGACCCAGTACTTC
TRBJ2-2,TRBV7-3,few,TRBD1,CASSLGTGSTGELFF,TGTGCCAGCAGCTTAGGGACAGGGAGCACCGGGGAGCTGTTTTTT
TRBJ1-2,TRBV7-6,few,.,CARSHQTGVEGYTF,TGTGCCCGCAGCCATCAGACAGGAGTAGAGGGCTACACCTTC
TRBJ2-5,TRBV7-2,many,TRBD2,CASSSGGAGETQYF,TGTGCCAGCAGCAGCGGGGGGGCTGGAGAGACCCAGTACTTC
TRBJ2-7,TRBV7-2,many,.,CASSNRGGGTYEQYF,TGTGCCAGCTCAAACCGGGGAGGAGGAACCTACGAGCAGTACTTC
TRBJ1-5,TRBV7-2,many,TRBD1,CASSFDRGGDQPQHF,TGTGCCAGCAGCTTTGACAGGGGTGGAGATCAGCCCCAGCATTTT
TRBJ2-2,TRBV2,few,.,CASRTGFNTGELFF,TGTGCCAGCAGGACGGGATTCAACACCGGGGAGCTGTTTTTT
TRBJ1-1,TRBV25-1,few,.,CASGRDSEAFF,TGTGCCAGCGGCAGGGATAGTGAAGCTTTCTTT
TRBJ2-7,TRBV25-1,many,TRBD1,CASLQGNEQYF,TGTGCCAGCCTACAGGGGAACGAGCAGTACTTC
TRBJ2-5,TRBV19,.,TRBD2,CASNSGGYQETQYF,TGTGCCAGCAATAGCGGGGGATACCAAGAGACCCAGTACTTC
TRBJ1-4,TRBV12-3/TRBV12-4,many,.,CASSFTAPEKLFF,TGTGCCAGCAGTTTTACGGCACCTGAAAAACTGTTTTTT
TRBJ1-1,TRBV29-1,once,.,CSVYLQRSMNTEAFF,TGCAGCGTTTACCTACAGCGAAGCATGAACACTGAAGCTTTCTTT
TRBJ2-5,TRBV6-5,.,.,CASSYTMTQETQYF,TGTGCCAGCAGTTATACTATGACCCAAGAGACCCAGTACTTC
TRBJ2-5,TRBV12-3/TRBV12-4,.,.,CASSFRHQETQYF,TGTGCCAGCAGTTTCAGACACCAAGAGACCCAGTACTTC
TRBJ2-5,TRBV7-9,.,.,CASSHRDNSVVTQYF,TGTGCCAGCAGCCACCGGGACAACTCAGTGGTGACCCAGTACTTC
TRBJ2-7,TRBV7-3,few,.,CASSSGQEQYF,TGTGCCAGCAGCTCTGGACAGGAGCAGTACTTC
TRBJ2-2,TRBV6-2/TRBV6-3,few,TRBD2,CASPERAGGFNTGELFF,TGTGCCAGCCCCGAGAGGGCGGGAGGGTTCAACACCGGGGAGCTGTTTTTT
TRBJ2-4,TRBV28,.,.,CASSLVDSSAKNIQYF,TGTGCCAGCAGTTTAGTGGACTCTTCAGCCAAAAACATTCAGTACTTC
TRBJ2-2,TRBV29-1,few,.,CSVGQDTGELFF,TGCAGCGTTGGTCAGGACACCGGGGAGCTGTTTTTT
TRBJ2-7,TRBV3-1,few,.,CASSQDLIQTEQYF,TGTGCCAGCAGCCAAGATCTGATCCAGACGGAGCAGTACTTC
TRBJ2-1,TRBV7-6,many,.,CASSLAAGLPNEQFF,TGTGCCAGCAGCTTAGCTGCAGGGTTACCTAATGAGCAGTTCTTC
TRBJ2-5,TRBV7-2,many,.,CASTNFRETQYF,TGTGCCAGCACCAATTTTCGGGAGACCCAGTACTTC
TRBJ2-3,TRBV30,few,.,CAWSVGSPTDTQYF,TGTGCCTGGAGTGTTGGCTCCCCCACAGATACGCAGTATTTT
TRBJ1-5,TRBV7-2,many,TRBD1,CASSSRQGASRNQPQHF,TGTGCCAGCAGCTCCCGACAGGGTGCCAGTCGCAATCAGCCCCAGCATTTT
TRBJ2-3,TRBV12-3/TRBV12-4,.,TRBD1,CASREQGLNTDTQYF,TGTGCCAGCAGGGAACAGGGGTTAAACACAGATACGCAGTATTTT
TRBJ1-6,TRBV7-2,many,TRBD1,CASSLGGQGYNSPLHF,TGTGCCAGCAGCTTAGGAGGACAGGGCTATAATTCACCCCTCCACTTT
TRBJ2-1,TRBV20-1,.,.,CSARDRYSYNEQFF,TGCAGTGCTAGAGATCGCTACTCCTACAATGAGCAGTTCTTC
TRBJ2-3,TRBV6-6,once,.,CASSPQGRTSADTQYF,TGTGCCAGCAGCCCACAGGGACGCACAAGCGCAGATACGCAGTATTTT
TRBJ2-2,TRBV11-2,few,TRBD2,CASSSSGRANTGELFF,TGTGCCAGCAGTTCCAGCGGGAGGGCCAACACCGGGGAGCTGTTTTTT
TRBJ2-5,TRBV6-2/TRBV6-3,.,TRBD2,CASRRFSGNQETQYF,TGTGCCAGCCGGAGGTTTAGCGGGAACCAAGAGACCCAGTACTTC
TRBJ2-2,TRBV11-2,few,.,CASRRNRGGNTGELFF,TGTGCCAGCAGACGAAACAGGGGAGGGAACACCGGGGAGCTGTTTTTT
TRBJ2-5,TRBV7-2,many,.,CASGRQNQETQYF,TGTGCCAGCGGCCGACAGAACCAAGAGACCCAGTACTTC